A selection of T cell receptor beta chains follows, all from one sample in a study of blood T cell repertoires in COVID-19. The table came from immunoSEQ multiplex PCR; TCRdb's copy has only in-frame clones and leaves some out. Of about 180,000 clones listed, 75% to 85% were seen once; the top ten hold approximately 1.5%. The sample taken for sequencing was peripheral blood. Receptor source: a human donor in a cohort sampled during active COVID-19. The CDR3 runs from the conserved cysteine through the conserved F or W. The D gene is left open where the match is weak. Clone size appears in some rows only: once, few, many, or a class for an expanded clone.

clone_size: few
d_call: TRBD1
j_call: TRBJ2-7
v_call: TRBV7-9
cdr3_aa: CASSSNRGTYEQYF
cdr3_nt: TGTGCCAGCAGCTCTAACAGGGGGACCTACGAGCAGTACTTC

clone_size: .
d_call: TRBD1
j_call: TRBJ2-7
v_call: TRBV27
cdr3_aa: CASSRGTGIYEQYF
cdr3_nt: TGTGCCAGCAGCCGCGGGACAGGGATATACGAGCAGTACTTC

clone_size: .
d_call: .
j_call: TRBJ1-1
v_call: TRBV7-2
cdr3_aa: CASSLLYSGVAVNTEAFF
cdr3_nt: TGTGCCAGCAGCTTACTGTATTCGGGGGTAGCGGTGAACACTGAAGCTTTCTTT

clone_size: .
d_call: TRBD2
j_call: TRBJ2-3
v_call: TRBV6-2/TRBV6-3
cdr3_aa: CASSYSPAGVFTDTQYF
cdr3_nt: TGTGCCAGCAGTTACTCCCCGGCGGGGGTGTTCACAGATACGCAGTATTTT

clone_size: .
d_call: TRBD2
j_call: TRBJ2-7
v_call: TRBV27
cdr3_aa: CASSRGGFWYEQYF
cdr3_nt: TGTGCCAGCAGTCGGGGAGGGTTCTGGTACGAGCAGTACTTC

clone_size: .
d_call: .
j_call: TRBJ2-7
v_call: TRBV4-1
cdr3_aa: CASSQLAKSSYEQYF
cdr3_nt: TGCGCCAGCAGCCAACTAGCGAAAAGCTCCTACGAGCAGTACTTC

clone_size: few
d_call: TRBD1
j_call: TRBJ2-2
v_call: TRBV4-3
cdr3_aa: CASSQETGGGYGGELFF
cdr3_nt: TGCGCCAGCAGCCAAGAAACAGGGGGCGGGTATGGCGGGGAGCTGTTTTTT

clone_size: .
d_call: TRBD1
j_call: TRBJ1-2
v_call: TRBV5-5
cdr3_aa: CASSWGTGEYGYTF
cdr3_nt: TGTGCCAGCAGCTGGGGGACAGGGGAATATGGCTACACCTTC

clone_size: .
d_call: TRBD1
j_call: TRBJ2-6
v_call: TRBV28
cdr3_aa: CASSPRTGVLSGANVLTF
cdr3_nt: TGTGCCAGCAGTCCGAGGACAGGGGTTCTCTCTGGGGCCAACGTCCTGACTTTC

clone_size: .
d_call: .
j_call: TRBJ1-5
v_call: TRBV9
cdr3_aa: CASSTGSGNNQPQHF
cdr3_nt: TGTGCCAGCAGTACAGGGTCGGGGAACAATCAGCCCCAGCATTTT

clone_size: .
d_call: .
j_call: TRBJ2-5
v_call: TRBV7-6
cdr3_aa: CASSSSTRIPVGQETQYF
cdr3_nt: TGTGCCAGCAGCTCCTCCACTAGAATCCCTGTCGGCCAAGAGACCCAGTACTTC

clone_size: .
d_call: .
j_call: TRBJ2-6
v_call: TRBV28
cdr3_aa: CASKNSGSGSGANVLTF
cdr3_nt: TGTGCCAGCAAAAATTCGGGGAGTGGATCTGGGGCCAACGTCCTGACTTTC

clone_size: .
d_call: .
j_call: TRBJ1-5
v_call: TRBV6-5
cdr3_aa: CASNLGGARRQPQHF
cdr3_nt: TGTGCCAGCAATCTGGGGGGGGCGCGAAGGCAGCCCCAGCATTTT

clone_size: .
d_call: .
j_call: TRBJ2-7
v_call: TRBV4-1
cdr3_aa: CASSQSLGGDEQYF
cdr3_nt: TGCGCCAGCAGCCAATCCCTTGGAGGGGACGAGCAGTACTTC

clone_size: once
d_call: .
j_call: TRBJ2-1
v_call: TRBV7-2
cdr3_aa: CASSFGGTSYNEQFF
cdr3_nt: TGTGCCAGCAGCTTTGGGGGGACCTCCTACAATGAGCAGTTCTTC

clone_size: .
d_call: TRBD2
j_call: TRBJ2-7
v_call: TRBV7-8
cdr3_aa: CASSYGLAGGLNTYEQYF
cdr3_nt: TGTGCCAGCAGCTATGGACTAGCGGGGGGACTTAACACCTACGAGCAGTACTTC

clone_size: .
d_call: .
j_call: TRBJ1-1
v_call: TRBV5-1
cdr3_aa: CASSETGTVTEAFF
cdr3_nt: TGCGCCAGCAGCGAGACCGGGACTGTCACTGAAGCTTTCTTT

clone_size: .
d_call: TRBD1
j_call: TRBJ1-2
v_call: TRBV19
cdr3_aa: CATKEGTGVINYGYTF
cdr3_nt: TGTGCCACCAAGGAGGGGACAGGAGTCATAAACTATGGCTACACCTTC

clone_size: .
d_call: TRBD1
j_call: TRBJ1-6
v_call: TRBV5-6
cdr3_aa: CASSLAPTGGHSPLHF
cdr3_nt: TGTGCCAGCAGCTTGGCCCCCACAGGGGGTCATTCACCCCTCCACTTT

clone_size: .
d_call: .
j_call: TRBJ2-5
v_call: TRBV11-2
cdr3_aa: CASSQGVGGPETQYF
cdr3_nt: TGTGCCAGCAGCCAAGGGGTGGGAGGCCCCGAGACCCAGTACTTC